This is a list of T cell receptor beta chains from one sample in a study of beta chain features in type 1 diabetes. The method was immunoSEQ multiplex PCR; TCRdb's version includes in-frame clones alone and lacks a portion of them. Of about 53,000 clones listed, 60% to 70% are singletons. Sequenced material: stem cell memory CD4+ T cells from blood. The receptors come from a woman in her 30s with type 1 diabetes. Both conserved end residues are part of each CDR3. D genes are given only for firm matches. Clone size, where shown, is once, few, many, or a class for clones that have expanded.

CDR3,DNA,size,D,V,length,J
CSVAGTSGWDEQFF,TGCAGCGTCGCCGGGACTAGCGGGTGGGATGAGCAGTTCTTC,NA,TRBD2,TRBV29-1,14,TRBJ2-1
CASSYSMAEPYNEQFF,TGTGCCAGCAGTTACTCGATGGCGGAACCTTACAATGAGCAGTTCTTC,NA,NA,TRBV6-5,16,TRBJ2-1
CASSVGSAGFDTQYF,TGTGCCAGCAGTGTCGGCTCCGCGGGCTTCGATACGCAGTATTTT,few,NA,TRBV2,15,TRBJ2-3
CSGGTGSGEESSSYEQYF,TGCAGCGGCGGGACAGGGTCGGGGGAGGAGAGCAGCTCCTACGAGCAGTACTTC,few,TRBD1,TRBV29-1,18,TRBJ2-7
CASSLIVDTQYF,TGTGCCAGCAGCCTCATAGTGGATACGCAGTATTTT,NA,NA,TRBV7-9,12,TRBJ2-3
CASSLAGGGTGELFF,TGTGCCAGCAGTTTAGCGGGAGGGGGCACCGGGGAGCTGTTTTTT,once,TRBD2,TRBV6-5,15,TRBJ2-2
CASSVSTDRFQETQYF,TGTGCCAGCAGCGTGTCGACGGACAGGTTCCAGGAGACCCAGTACTTC,NA,TRBD1,TRBV9,16,TRBJ2-5
CASSLDRVSGANVLTF,TGTGCCAGCTCACTCGACAGGGTTTCTGGGGCCAACGTCCTGACTTTC,NA,TRBD1,TRBV18,16,TRBJ2-6
CASRQGQGGYEQYF,TGTGCCAGCAGACAGGGACAGGGGGGGTACGAGCAGTACTTC,few,TRBD1,TRBV6-5,14,TRBJ2-7
CASSFRGADEQYF,TGTGCCAGCAGCTTTCGTGGGGCGGACGAGCAGTACTTC,NA,NA,TRBV7-2,13,TRBJ2-7
CASSPDRGLGGYTF,TGTGCCAGTAGCCCGGACAGGGGGCTCGGCGGCTACACCTTC,NA,TRBD1,TRBV19,14,TRBJ1-2
CASSPTGVGTGELFF,TGTGCCAGCAGTCCAACAGGGGTAGGAACCGGGGAGCTGTTTTTT,NA,TRBD1,TRBV28,15,TRBJ2-2
CASSDYPSGSNEQFF,TGTGCCAGCAGTGACTACCCCAGCGGGAGCAATGAGCAGTTCTTC,NA,TRBD2,TRBV28,15,TRBJ2-1
CASGTTVSYEQYF,TGTGCCAGCGGCACAACAGTCTCCTACGAGCAGTACTTC,NA,NA,TRBV2,13,TRBJ2-7
CASSPGSDYEQYF,TGTGCCAGCTCACCCGGGTCAGACTACGAGCAGTACTTC,NA,NA,TRBV18,13,TRBJ2-7
CASSVGSLYEQYF,TGTGCCAGCAGCGTAGGCTCCCTATACGAGCAGTACTTC,few,NA,TRBV9,13,TRBJ2-7
CASSLGQSNYGYTF,TGTGCCAGCAGCCTGGGACAGTCTAACTATGGCTACACCTTC,few,TRBD1,TRBV7-9,14,TRBJ1-2
CASSTKAASGRPGELFF,TGTGCCAGCAGTACAAAAGCGGCTAGCGGGAGACCCGGGGAGCTGTTTTTT,NA,TRBD2,TRBV6-8,17,TRBJ2-2
CASSLADRGYGYTF,TGTGCCAGCAGCTTGGCGGACAGGGGATATGGCTACACCTTC,NA,TRBD1,TRBV5-4,14,TRBJ1-2
CASRRLRRGNYGYTF,TGTGCCAGCAGGCGCCTAAGACGGGGTAACTATGGCTACACCTTC,few,NA,TRBV11-2,15,TRBJ1-2
CASTAPGLAGGSSYNEQFF,TGTGCCAGCACCGCTCCGGGACTAGCGGGAGGGAGCTCCTACAATGAGCAGTTCTTC,NA,TRBD2,TRBV28,19,TRBJ2-1
CASSASGGETQYF,TGTGCCAGCAGCGCCTCCGGGGGAGAGACCCAGTACTTC,NA,NA,TRBV5-6,13,TRBJ2-5
CSVVGPGNTGELFF,TGCAGCGTTGTGGGCCCTGGGAACACCGGGGAGCTGTTTTTT,NA,NA,TRBV29-1,14,TRBJ2-2
CASSFGGWPYNEQFF,TGTGCCAGCAGCTTCGGGGGATGGCCCTACAATGAGCAGTTCTTC,NA,NA,TRBV5-6,15,TRBJ2-1
CASSYRDGEQYF,TGTGCCAGCAGCTACAGGGACGGCGAGCAGTACTTC,NA,NA,TRBV7-2,12,TRBJ2-7
CASSPLGGAEAFF,TGTGCCAGCAGTCCCCTGGGCGGGGCTGAAGCTTTCTTT,NA,NA,TRBV6-5,13,TRBJ1-1